This is a list of T cell receptor beta chains from one sample in a study of beta chain features in type 1 diabetes. Clones were read by immunoSEQ multiplex PCR, and TCRdb kept only the in-frame ones, dropping some. The table includes a few hundred thousand clones, over 8.5% detected once. Sequencing used central memory CD4+ T cells from blood. Source of these receptors: a young man with type 1 diabetes. CDR3s include the opening cysteine and the closing phenylalanine or tryptophan. The D gene is left open where the match is weak. Rows may omit the clone size; those that give it use once, few, many or a size class.

j_call	v_call	clone_size	d_call	cdr3_aa	cdr3_nt
TRBJ1-1	TRBV7-2	.	.	CASSTDRNTEAFF	TGTGCCAGCAGCACGGACAGGAACACTGAAGCTTTCTTT
TRBJ2-3	TRBV4-1	few	.	CASSPTGPVGDTQYF	TGCGCCAGCAGCCCAACGGGGCCCGTCGGGGATACGCAGTATTTT
TRBJ1-1	TRBV6-5	few	.	CASSRSGQQNTEAFF	TGTGCCAGCAGCAGGTCCGGACAGCAGAACACTGAAGCTTTCTTT
TRBJ2-7	TRBV4-1	few	TRBD2	CASSQDGASGRYEQYF	TGCGCCAGCAGCCAAGATGGGGCTAGCGGGAGGTACGAGCAGTACTTC
TRBJ2-1	TRBV11-2	.	.	CASRGSASPGNEQFF	TGTGCCAGCAGGGGAAGCGCTTCACCGGGGAATGAGCAGTTCTTC
TRBJ2-7	TRBV7-9	many	TRBD2	CASSLSGTSGSIEQYF	TGTGCCAGCAGCTTAAGTGGGACTAGCGGGAGTATCGAGCAGTACTTC
TRBJ2-5	TRBV29-1	few	.	CSVEERTEETQYF	TGCAGCGTTGAAGAGAGGACGGAAGAGACCCAGTACTTC
TRBJ2-3	TRBV30	few	TRBD2	CAWSVRSRSAGGKYF	TGTGCCTGGAGTGTGCGTTCCAGATCAGCGGGAGGAAAGTATTTT
TRBJ2-5	TRBV7-2	few	TRBD2	CASSLGWGLAGNQETQYF	TGTGCCAGCAGCTTAGGGTGGGGGCTAGCGGGAAACCAAGAGACCCAGTACTTC
TRBJ1-5	TRBV15	.	.	CATSRVNSNQPQHF	TGTGCCACCAGCAGAGTAAACAGCAATCAGCCCCAGCATTTT
TRBJ1-3	TRBV28	few	.	CASSSTGTSGNTIYF	TGTGCCAGCAGCTCAACCGGGACGTCTGGAAACACCATATATTTT
TRBJ1-2	TRBV10-3	few	TRBD1	CAISEGQPYGYTF	TGTGCCATCAGCGAGGGACAGCCCTATGGCTACACCTTC
TRBJ1-5	TRBV30	few	.	CAWSLGPHGEPQHF	TGTGCCTGGAGTCTTGGGCCTCATGGGGAGCCCCAGCATTTT
TRBJ2-7	TRBV15	.	.	CATSNQGRTPYEQYF	TGTGCCACCAGCAACCAAGGACGGACCCCCTACGAGCAGTACTTC
TRBJ1-5	TRBV27	.	.	CASSWTSNQPQHF	TGTGCCAGCAGTTGGACTTCGAATCAGCCCCAGCATTTT
TRBJ2-3	TRBV6-1	.	TRBD2	CASSETGRADTQYF	TGTGCCAGCAGTGAAACGGGGAGGGCAGATACGCAGTATTTT
TRBJ1-5	TRBV7-2	.	TRBD1	CASSLTGTGNQPQHF	TGTGCCAGCAGCCTCACCGGGACAGGCAATCAGCCCCAGCATTTT
TRBJ2-7	TRBV9	.	.	CASRTFSSYEQYF	TGTGCCAGCAGGACCTTTAGCTCCTACGAGCAGTACTTC
TRBJ2-7	TRBV28	.	TRBD1	CASTVAGQGGYEQYF	TGTGCCAGCACCGTAGCGGGACAGGGGGGTTACGAGCAGTACTTC
TRBJ2-1	TRBV6-1	.	TRBD2	CASSLGLAGNNEQFF	TGTGCCAGCAGTTTGGGACTAGCGGGAAACAATGAGCAGTTCTTC
TRBJ2-1	TRBV11-2	few	.	CASSFFRTNNEQFF	TGTGCCAGCAGCTTTTTTAGAACTAACAATGAGCAGTTCTTC
TRBJ2-3	TRBV5-1	few	TRBD1	CASSATGAYGSSTDTQYF	TGCGCCAGCAGCGCCACAGGGGCCTACGGCTCTAGCACAGATACGCAGTATTTT
TRBJ2-5	TRBV28	.	.	CASSFLSSRFQETQYF	TGTGCCAGCAGTTTTTTGTCCAGTCGCTTCCAAGAGACCCAGTACTTC
TRBJ2-7	TRBV6-5	.	.	CASSGWTAEQYF	TGTGCCAGCAGTGGGTGGACAGCGGAGCAGTACTTC
TRBJ2-3	TRBV4-1	many	.	CASSQDRAESRGDTQYF	TGCGCCAGCAGCCAAGATCGGGCGGAGTCACGTGGAGATACGCAGTATTTT
TRBJ2-1	TRBV7-2	.	TRBD2	CASRRSGTSDRNEQFF	TGTGCCAGCAGACGGTCCGGGACTAGCGATAGAAATGAGCAGTTCTTC
TRBJ2-5	TRBV14	.	TRBD2	CASSPRLAGPLQETQYF	TGTGCCAGCAGCCCCCGACTAGCGGGACCACTTCAAGAGACCCAGTACTTC
TRBJ1-1	TRBV7-8	few	TRBD1	CASSSSRDRGNTEAFF	TGTGCCAGCAGCTCGTCCCGGGACAGGGGTAACACTGAAGCTTTCTTT
TRBJ1-2	TRBV7-2	few	TRBD1	CASSFTGGGYGYTF	TGTGCCAGCAGTTTTACAGGGGGCGGATATGGCTACACCTTC
TRBJ2-1	TRBV5-1	.	.	CASSLMTALVRNEQFF	TGCGCCAGCAGCCTCATGACCGCACTAGTCCGCAATGAGCAGTTCTTC
TRBJ2-5	TRBV6-5	few	TRBD2	CASSYPGGLGQETQYF	TGTGCCAGCAGTTACCCGGGGGGGTTGGGTCAAGAGACCCAGTACTTC
TRBJ1-4	TRBV28	.	TRBD1	CASSLFFRQGATNEKLFF	TGTGCCAGCAGTTTATTCTTCCGACAGGGCGCAACTAATGAAAAACTGTTTTTT
TRBJ2-3	TRBV5-6	few	.	CASSFRVPSDTQYF	TGTGCCAGCAGCTTTCGCGTGCCGTCAGATACGCAGTATTTT
TRBJ2-2	TRBV9	few	.	CASSVGIALNTGELFF	TGTGCCAGCAGCGTAGGGATAGCGCTGAACACCGGGGAGCTGTTTTTT
TRBJ2-5	TRBV11-2	.	TRBD1	CASSLASGQGGTQYF	TGTGCCAGCAGCTTGGCCTCGGGACAGGGGGGGACCCAGTACTTC
TRBJ2-5	TRBV7-3	.	TRBD2	CASSLKREPQETQYF	TGTGCCAGCAGCTTAAAGCGGGAGCCCCAAGAGACCCAGTACTTC
TRBJ2-7	TRBV6-5	few	.	CASSSPAEQYF	TGTGCCAGCAGCTCACCTGCGGAGCAGTACTTC
TRBJ1-6	TRBV25-1	.	.	CASSDVDGAFETGSPLHF	TGTGCCAGCAGTGATGTGGACGGCGCGTTCGAAACTGGTTCACCCCTCCACTTT
TRBJ2-5	TRBV2	.	.	CASTTGTPGSATQYF	TGTGCCAGCACGACTGGGACCCCGGGGAGTGCGACCCAGTACTTC
TRBJ2-3	TRBV4-2	.	TRBD2	CASSQGTFSSGGITDTQYF	TGTGCCAGCAGCCAAGGGACCTTCTCTAGCGGGGGAATCACAGATACGCAGTATTTT
TRBJ2-3	TRBV7-9	.	.	CASSLDLITDTQYF	TGTGCCAGCAGCTTAGACTTAATCACAGATACGCAGTATTTT
TRBJ2-1	TRBV7-2	few	.	CASTSLRGNEQFF	TGTGCCAGCACCTCCCTGAGGGGGAATGAGCAGTTCTTC
TRBJ1-1	TRBV7-9	few	.	CASSLQGSNTEAFF	TGTGCCAGCAGCTTACAGGGCTCGAACACTGAAGCTTTCTTT
TRBJ2-1	TRBV2	few	TRBD2	CASSASGGSYNEQFF	TGTGCCAGCAGCGCTAGCGGGGGTTCCTACAATGAGCAGTTCTTC
TRBJ2-7	TRBV5-6	few	.	CASSRGTSYEQYF	TGTGCCAGCAGCCGGGGGACCTCCTACGAGCAGTACTTC
TRBJ1-4	TRBV5-1	few	.	CASSLTDGGREKLFF	TGCGCCAGCAGCCTTACGGACGGGGGGAGGGAAAAACTGTTTTTT
TRBJ2-3	TRBV10-3	many	TRBD1	CAISDQTGGGTDTQYF	TGTGCCATCAGTGACCAGACAGGGGGCGGCACAGATACGCAGTATTTT
TRBJ2-5	TRBV19	.	TRBD1	CASSMAGQGIGETQYF	TGTGCCAGTAGTATGGCAGGACAGGGGATAGGAGAGACCCAGTACTTC
TRBJ2-1	TRBV7-9	few	.	CASSFISLSNEQFF	TGTGCCAGCAGCTTTATTTCCCTCAGTAATGAGCAGTTCTTC
TRBJ1-2	TRBV19	.	.	CASSRGRSNYGYTF	TGTGCCAGTAGTAGGGGGAGAAGTAACTATGGCTACACCTTC
TRBJ2-1	TRBV10-3	.	TRBD2	CAISELEGLGGEPFF	TGTGCCATCAGTGAGTTGGAGGGACTAGGCGGAGAGCCGTTCTTC
TRBJ1-3	TRBV15	.	.	CATSPRWGSGNTIYF	TGTGCCACCAGCCCCCGTTGGGGGAGTGGAAACACCATATATTTT
TRBJ2-3	TRBV9	.	TRBD2	CASSLRLADTDTQYF	TGTGCCAGCAGCCTCCGACTAGCGGACACAGATACGCAGTATTTT
TRBJ2-1	TRBV5-6	.	TRBD2	CASSLAGLDPYNEQFF	TGTGCCAGCAGCTTGGCCGGACTAGATCCTTACAATGAGCAGTTCTTC
TRBJ2-3	TRBV5-1	few	TRBD2	CASSLMGTSGSLPTDTQYF	TGCGCCAGCAGCTTGATGGGGACTAGCGGGAGTTTACCCACAGATACGCAGTATTTT